The 30 T cell receptor beta chains below come from one sample, sequenced in a study of Ad26.COV2.S vaccination and SARS-CoV-2 variants. Treatment specified: some 19 received Ad26.COV2.S at low or high dose, single or two shots; about five received placebo; per-sample allocation not given. Samples analyzed were those drawn on day 63 after the first vaccine or placebo injection. Produced via immunoSEQ multiplex PCR; TCRdb's table is partial and in-frame only. This sample yields hundreds of thousands of clones, of which more than 70% are seen a single time; approximately 1.5% belongs to the top ten. Sequences were derived from peripheral blood, sampled in a trial of Ad26.COV2.S vaccine versus placebo. The receptors here all came from a person between 18 and 65 years old who received the Ad26.COV2.S COVID-19 vaccine or a placebo.

This rearrangement joins TRBV19 to TRBJ1-5, with D possibly being TRBD1 (5 bases). Trimming cost V 5 bases and J 4 bases, with 12 bases left between them. The CDR3 has 14 residues. Germline CDR1 and CDR2: LNHDA and SQIVND (reference sequence). The CDR3 DNA reads as TGTGCCAGTAGTCCCTTTTGGGGGAATCAGCCCCAGCATTTT. Translating gives CASSPFWGNQPQHF.

Remarks on this clone: A read error may produce the germline difference seen at one junction end. The same CDR3 can be traced to other DNA sequences in this sample. This chain joins TRBV7-7 and TRBJ2-5, with 9 positions matching TRBD2. The CDR3 length is 14 residues. Germline CDR1 is SSHAT and CDR2 is FNYEAQ (reference sequence). The CDR3 sequence: CASSLAGVRETQYF. In DNA form, the CDR3 reads TGTGCTAGCAGCTTAGCGGGAGTGCGGGAGACCCAGTACTTC.

This chain joins TRBV7-8 and TRBJ1-3, with 7 positions matching TRBD1. This CDR3 contains 15 residues. Germline V gene sequence: CDR1 SGHVS, CDR2 FQNEAQ. Trimming cost V 0 bases and J 3 bases; bases outside gene matches: 2. DNA of the CDR3: TGTGCCAGCAGCTTAGCGTGGGACAGTGGAAACACCATATATTTT. Protein sequence: CASSLAWDSGNTIYF. Full variable domain (outside the CDR3, taken from reference TRBV7-8 and TRBJ1-3): GAGVSQSPRYKVAKRGQDVALRCDPISGHVSLFWYQQALGQGPEFLTYFQNEAQLDKSGLPSDRFFAERPEGSVSTLKIQRTQQEDSAVYLCASSLAWDSGNTIYFGEGSWLTVV.

The rearrangement joins TRBV24-1 to TRBJ1-5; weak D call: TRBD1 (5 bases). The V end was cut by 6 bases, the J end by 1 base, with 15 bases between. This CDR3 region has 16 residues. The V gene's germline CDR1 is KGHDR and CDR2 SFDVKD. CDR3 DNA sequence: TGTGCCACCAGTCCATCCGACTGGGACAGCAATCAGCCCCAGCATTTT. Its protein product is CATSPSDWDSNQPQHF.

The chain has TRBV27 and TRBJ1-2; D might be TRBD1 (5 bases). Trimming took off 5 bases at V and 0 bases at J, with 13 bases between the two ends. Germline V gene lookup returns CDR1 MNHEY and CDR2 SMNVEV (reference sequence). This CDR3 contains 15 residues. The CDR3 sequence: CASSPGTGTNYGYTF. As DNA, the CDR3 is TGTGCCAGCAGTCCGGGGACGGGGACTAACTATGGCTACACCTTC.

The chain is built from TRBV24-1 and TRBJ1-5, with D perhaps matching TRBD1 (6 bases). CDR3 size: 16 residues. In germline, CDR1 is KGHDR, CDR2 SFDVKD. Between the trimmed V and J ends, which lost 2 bases and 4 bases, there was a span of 14 bases. The CDR3, as DNA: TGTGCCACCAGTGATTCCTTGGACAGCGTTAATCAGCCCCAGCATTTT. Protein product: CATSDSLDSVNQPQHF.

The chain couples TRBV6-2 or TRBV6-3 to TRBJ1-1; no firm D call. This CDR3 comprises 15 residues. The V gene lost 0 bases and the J gene lost 1 base, with 9 bases spanning the gap. Germline V gives CDR1 MNHEY, CDR2 SVGEGT. The CDR3 loop is CASSYSPYGNTEAFF. CDR3 coding DNA: TGTGCCAGCAGTTACTCCCCCTATGGGAACACTGAAGCTTTCTTT.

As concerns this clone: Within the sample, other DNA sequences also encode this same CDR3. The rearrangement links TRBV12-3 or TRBV12-4 to TRBJ2-7; possibly TRBD1 or TRBD2 for D (5 bases each). V was cut by 6 bases and J by 2 bases, with 11 bases left in between. This CDR3 contains 13 residues. The CDR3 protein is CASRPGTAYEQYF. The CDR3 nucleotides read TGTGCCAGCAGACCCGGGACCGCCTACGAGCAGTACTTC.

The chain joins TRBV15 to TRBJ1-1; 8 nucleotides match TRBD1. The CDR3 is 14 residues long. V shed 4 bases and J 1 base; nucleotides not matched to a gene: 2. Germline loops: CDR1 LNHNV, CDR2 YYDKDF (reference sequence). CDR3: CATSNRGGNTEAFF. The CDR3 DNA reads as TGTGCCACCAGCAACAGGGGGGGGAACACTGAAGCTTTCTTT.

The rearrangement joins TRBV24-1 to TRBJ2-1; D is perhaps TRBD1 (6 bases). Per germline, CDR1 KGHDR and CDR2 SFDVKD. CDR3 length equals 15 residues. V shed 5 bases and J shed 3 bases, with 13 bases lying between them. The CDR3 DNA is TGTGCCACCAGTGCTAGGGCAGGGGTCTACAATGAGCAGTTCTTC. Its translation is CATSARAGVYNEQFF.

The rearrangement uses TRBV7-3 and TRBJ1-3; TRBD1 is a possible D gene (5 bases). CDR3 length: 15 amino acids. V was trimmed by 4 bases and J by 2 bases, leaving 12 bases between them. The germline V gene has CDR1 SGHTA and CDR2 FQGTGA. The CDR3 coding sequence is TGTGCCAGCAGCTCGGACCCAGGGCCTGGAAACACCATATATTTT. Amino acids: CASSSDPGPGNTIYF.

The chain recombines TRBV6-2 or TRBV6-3 with TRBJ1-2; TRBD1 aligns across 8 bases. J gave up 4 bases and V 4 bases, and 8 bases lay outside the gene matches. This CDR3 region has 15 residues. CDR1 and CDR2 from the germline V gene are MNHEY and SVGEGT. CDR3 DNA sequence: TGTGCCAGCAGTTCTTCAGGGGGCTTTGGCTATGGCTACACCTTC. The encoded protein is CASSSSGGFGYGYTF.

The gene calls are TRBV7-9 and TRBJ2-1, with D unclear. V shed 0 bases and J shed 8 bases, with 5 bases lying between them. In germline, CDR1 is SEHNR, CDR2 FQNEAQ (reference sequence). CDR3 length: 12 amino acids. In nucleotides, the CDR3 is TGTGCCAGCAGCTTAGCACGGGATGAGCAGTTCTTC. Translated, it gives CASSLARDEQFF.

V is TRBV24-1 and J is TRBJ2-2, with D perhaps TRBD1 or TRBD2 (5 bases each). V lost 7 bases to trimming and J lost 2 bases, with 13 bases between them. The CDR3 has 15 amino acids. From germline, CDR1 is KGHDR and CDR2 SFDVKD. The CDR3 sequence is CATSRDSGNTGELFF. For the CDR3, the DNA is TGTGCCACCAGCAGGGATTCGGGAAACACCGGGGAGCTGTTTTTT.

The V and J genes are TRBV2 and TRBJ1-4, with unresolved D. The germline V gene has CDR1 SNHLY and CDR2 FYNNEI. There are 11 residues in the CDR3. Trimming removed 6 bases at V and 5 bases at J, with 4 bases between. CDR3 amino acids: CASRINEKLFF. DNA of the CDR3: TGTGCCAGCAGAATCAATGAAAAACTGTTTTTT.

This clone was observed a single time. This sequence joins TRBV12-3 or TRBV12-4 and TRBJ2-2; possible D gene TRBD1, 5 bases. V lost 6 bases to trimming and J lost 0 bases, with 5 bases between them. CDR3 length: 13 residues. CDR3 amino acids: CASRGANTGELFF. CDR3 DNA sequence: TGTGCCAGCAGAGGGGCGAACACCGGGGAGCTGTTTTTT.

J is TRBJ2-1 and V is TRBV30; TRBD2 might be the D (6 bases). The germline gives CDR1 GTSNPN, CDR2 SVGIG (reference sequence). The V end lost 1 base, the J end lost 6 bases, and 22 bases lay between the germline ends. The CDR3 totals 17 residues. This CDR3 reads CAWSGPPLALGGNEQFF. In DNA form, the CDR3 reads TGTGCCTGGAGTGGACCTCCTCTAGCGTTAGGTGGCAATGAGCAGTTCTTC.

The count of this clone is one. The rearrangement uses TRBV13 and TRBJ1-3; the match to TRBD1 covers 8 bases. V trimming: 4 bases; J trimming: 4 bases; junction bases outside the gene matches: 9. The V gene's germline CDR1 is PRHDT and CDR2 FYEKMQ (reference sequence). The CDR3 totals 16 residues. This chain's CDR3 is CASSSIRTGWGNTIYF. In nucleotides, the CDR3 is TGTGCCAGCAGCTCTATTAGGACAGGGTGGGGAAACACCATATATTTT.

This clone was observed a few times. The chain is built from TRBV12-3 or TRBV12-4 and TRBJ1-1; D uncertain. This CDR3 spans 13 amino acids. Trimming pared 2 bases from V and 3 bases from J, leaving 7 bases between. The CDR3 here is CASSLSGYTEAFF. In nucleotides, the CDR3 is TGTGCCAGCAGTTTATCGGGGTACACTGAAGCTTTCTTT.

The gene calls are TRBV27 and TRBJ1-2, with unresolved D. This CDR3 is built from 13 residues. The V gene's germline CDR1 is MNHEY and CDR2 SMNVEV (reference sequence). Trimming took off 2 bases at V and 3 bases at J, with 7 bases between the two ends. DNA of the CDR3: TGTGCCAGCAGTTTAAACGCACACTATGGCTACACCTTC. This translates into CASSLNAHYGYTF.

The chain employs TRBV2 and TRBJ2-3; 9 bases agree with TRBD1. Germline values: CDR1 SNHLY, CDR2 FYNNEI. The ends lost 5 bases at V and 4 bases at J; junction bases unmatched: 7. The CDR3 has 15 amino acids. The CDR3 DNA reads TGTGCCAGCAGTCCGGGACAGGGAATGTCAGATACGCAGTATTTT. It specifies CASSPGQGMSDTQYF.

The chain has TRBV30 and TRBJ2-3; 10 bases agree with TRBD2. V shed 0 bases, J shed 4 bases, and the junction held 7 bases outside the gene matches. Germline assignment: CDR1 GTSNPN and CDR2 SVGIG (reference sequence). The CDR3 loop spans 16 amino acids. CDR3 sequence (DNA): TGTGCCTGGAGTGTGGGGTTAGCGGGGGGCCCAGATACGCAGTATTTT. Translating gives CAWSVGLAGGPDTQYF. Using reference TRBV30 and TRBJ2-3 for the parts outside the CDR3, the full variable domain is SQTIHQWPATLVQPVGSPLSLECTVEGTSNPNLYWYRQAAGRGLQLLFYSVGIGQISSEVPQNLSASRPQDRQFILSSKKLLLSDSGFYLCAWSVGLAGGPDTQYFGPGTRLTVL.

The CDR3 sequence: CASSRRPTGGVLNEKLFF. The CDR3 DNA reads as TGTGCCAGCAGCCGACGCCCGACAGGGGGCGTTTTGAATGAAAAACTGTTTTTT. The gene calls are TRBV6-2 or TRBV6-3 and TRBJ1-4, with 10 bases that match TRBD1. After removal of 6 bases from V and 5 bases from J, the junction contained 15 bases not matched to a gene. The CDR3 covers 18 residues. The germline V gene has CDR1 MNHEY and CDR2 SVGEGT.

The rearrangement links TRBV18 to TRBJ1-3; a possible D gene is TRBD1 (5 bases). The CDR3 is made up of 17 amino acids. Germline CDR1 KGHSH, CDR2 LQKENI. Deletions cut 2 bases from V and 4 bases from J, with 18 bases between. CDR3 sequence (DNA): TGTGCCAGCTCACCATGGCCCGGGACCTATAACGGAAACACCATATATTTT. It translates to CASSPWPGTYNGNTIYF.

Comment on this clone: This specimen includes other DNA sequences encoding the same CDR3. V usage is TRBV6-5 and J usage is TRBJ1-2; D is uncertain. Germline V gives CDR1 MNHEY, CDR2 SVGAGI. The V gene lost 0 bases and the J gene lost 4 bases, with 12 bases spanning the gap. This CDR3 is built from 15 residues. This CDR3 is CASSYSNRGGYGYTF. The CDR3 DNA sequence: TGTGCCAGCAGTTACTCGAATCGGGGTGGCTATGGCTACACCTTC.

The chain employs TRBV3-1 (or the pseudogene TRBV3-2) and TRBJ1-1; weak D call: TRBD1 (6 bases). The CDR3 extends over 12 amino acids. Trimming cost V 4 bases and J 11 bases, with 14 bases left between them. Germline lookup yields CDR1 LGHDT and CDR2 YNNKEL (reference sequence). As DNA, the CDR3 is TGTGCCAGCAGCCCCATCGGGGGGGCGGCTTTCTTT. Translated: CASSPIGGAAFF.

The CDR3 loop is CASSPLAAQPQHF. DNA for the CDR3: TGTGCCAGCTCACCTTTAGCAGCTCAGCCCCAGCATTTT. This rearrangement joins TRBV18 to TRBJ1-5; D is unresolved. The CDR3 consists of 13 residues. The germline CDR1 and CDR2 sequences are KGHSH and LQKENI. V was trimmed by 3 bases and J by 6 bases, leaving 9 bases between them.

This clone appeared once. This chain links TRBV30 with TRBJ1-2; TRBD1 might be the D (5 bases). The CDR3 length is 14 residues. Between the trimmed V and J ends, which lost 3 bases and 4 bases, there was a span of 15 bases. Germline V lookup: CDR1 GTSNPN, CDR2 SVGIG (reference sequence). The CDR3 here is CAWRGPGLSYGYTF. The CDR3 DNA sequence: TGTGCCTGGAGGGGACCAGGCCTCTCCTATGGCTACACCTTC.

The chain couples TRBV25-1 to TRBJ2-1; TRBD2 aligns across 7 bases. There are 16 residues in the CDR3. The germline CDR1 and CDR2 sequences are MGHDK and SYGVNS. With V trimmed by 2 bases and J by 2 bases, 6 bases remained unmatched. CDR3 sequence (DNA): TGTGCCAGCAGTGAAGGGTGGCTAGCGGCCTACAATGAGCAGTTCTTC. Translated, it gives CASSEGWLAAYNEQFF.

As regards this clone: Other DNA sequences within the sample encode an identical CDR3. This rearrangement joins TRBV6-5 to TRBJ1-2, with D perhaps matching TRBD1 (5 bases). This CDR3 spans 13 amino acids. Germline assignment: CDR1 MNHEY and CDR2 SVGAGI. The V end lost 5 bases, the J end lost 2 bases, and 9 bases lay between the germline ends. Here the CDR3 DNA reads TGTGCCAGCAGTCGTCAGGGCAACTATGGCTACACCTTC. This translates into CASSRQGNYGYTF.